This record concerns one T cell receptor beta chain sequence. Antigen: not known. This sample stems from a study of beta chain features in type 1 diabetes. Of the isolated RNA, all was reverse transcribed, and so the sequenced material was expressed TCRB transcripts. It was found that naive, central memory and regulatory T cell samples averaged roughly 3.5 million reads. Profiled with immunoSEQ multiplex PCR; TCRdb holds only in-frame clones, not every one. There are about 160,000 clones in the sample; about 9.1% occur only once, and about 2.1% lies in the top ten. Germline V gene sequence: CDR1 SEHNR, CDR2 FQNEAQ (reference sequence). This CDR3 has 19 residues. The junction had 14 bases not matched to a gene; V was cut back by 3 bases and J by 2 bases. General study findings and limits: For type 1 diabetes patients, VDJ junctions showed fewer insertions and more deletions.

This receptor was obtained from a woman between 18 and 29 years old in good health. Source material: central memory CD4+ T cells from blood. The J gene is TRBJ1-5, the V gene TRBV7-9; TRBD1 aligns across 9 bases. CDR3 protein: CASSFATGGATWGNQPQHF. The CDR3 DNA follows: TGTGCCAGCAGCTTCGCTACAGGGGGCGCAACTTGGGGCAATCAGCCCCAGCATTTT.